The present T cell receptor beta chain was sequenced within a study of cytomegalovirus exposure and HLA in healthy donors. Study-wide findings and caveats: Clonal expansion, a later analysis showed, was greater in HLA-associated TCR beta chains than in equally common others. Researchers catalogued 160 or so TCR beta chains as cytomegalovirus-associated. In a later analysis, an Asian-associated ancestry cluster reportedly showed fewer N-insertions than the roughly 650-donor mean.

Though probably carrying unrecorded immune exposures, donors were nominally healthy at sampling. In the PCR, 60 Vbeta and 13 Jbeta primers were used. Generated by immunoSEQ multiplex PCR, the TCRdb table keeps only in-frame clones and is missing some. The sample lists 100,000 to 150,000 clones, about 83% occurring once. In the case of this clone: Antigen: not known.

The V and J ends lost 4 bases and 5 bases, in that order; junction bases with no gene match: 6. This CDR3 has 15 amino acids. Germline CDR1 SNHLY, CDR2 FYNNEI. The TCR sequence derives from a woman between 35 and 50 years old in good health and CMV-seropositive. This chain joins TRBV2 and TRBJ1-5; 9 nucleotides line up with TRBD1. Sequenced input: PBMCs. The CDR3 DNA reads as TGTGCCAGCAGTGTGGACAGGGGTTTCGATCAGCCCCAGCATTTT. This translates into CASSVDRGFDQPQHF.